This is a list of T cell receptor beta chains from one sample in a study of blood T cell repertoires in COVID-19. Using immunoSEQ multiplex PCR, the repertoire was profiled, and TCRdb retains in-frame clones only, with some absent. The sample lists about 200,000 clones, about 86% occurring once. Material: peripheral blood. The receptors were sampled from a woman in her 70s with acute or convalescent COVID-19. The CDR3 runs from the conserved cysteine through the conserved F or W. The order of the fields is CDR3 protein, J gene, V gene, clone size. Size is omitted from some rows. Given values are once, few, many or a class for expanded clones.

CASGGTRGAFF,TRBJ1-1,TRBV6-5,-
CASSQDLMAGAPTQYF,TRBJ2-5,TRBV4-2,-
CASSSAGGQFYGYTF,TRBJ1-2,TRBV7-9,-
CASSISGLGREYF,TRBJ2-5,TRBV19,-
CASSPNLDRTNTEAFF,TRBJ1-1,TRBV18,once
CASRLQGIRTETQYF,TRBJ2-5,TRBV28,-
CASSPRTGGSYEQYF,TRBJ2-7,TRBV19,once
CASSLLRNTEAFF,TRBJ1-1,TRBV19,-
CASRVSGTSGRRSDTQYF,TRBJ2-3,TRBV7-9,-
CATTSDQLDRGGYEQYF,TRBJ2-7,TRBV15,-
CASEIRRRAKNIQYF,TRBJ2-4,TRBV6-5,-
CASSTGRLSSYNEQFF,TRBJ2-1,TRBV19,-
CASSPGRGWDRGPLGGNTIYF,TRBJ1-3,TRBV18,once
CAISGDRGANVLTF,TRBJ2-6,TRBV10-3,-
CASSPKRGPMETQYF,TRBJ2-5,TRBV7-9,-
CASSLELGLYTDTQYF,TRBJ2-3,TRBV11-2,-
CASSLEGASPTDTQYF,TRBJ2-3,TRBV5-1,-
CASSEGSGNTIYF,TRBJ1-3,TRBV7-9,-
CSVEQPRGRGYTF,TRBJ1-2,TRBV29-1,-
CASSRDRASTDTQYF,TRBJ2-3,TRBV5-5,-
CSVPGGSGQETQYF,TRBJ2-5,TRBV29-1,-
CASSAAGGSYNEQFF,TRBJ2-1,TRBV10-1,-
CASSSAGTGDVYTF,TRBJ1-2,TRBV7-3,once
CASSPRVDSEQFF,TRBJ2-1,TRBV9,-
CASSQQGSWNSPLHF,TRBJ1-6,TRBV18,-
CASSLIPGQGYTF,TRBJ1-2,TRBV5-1,-
CASSLDALRGYGYTF,TRBJ1-2,TRBV28,-
CASLRDSGANVLTF,TRBJ2-6,TRBV2,-
CASSDYRGLGSNQPQHF,TRBJ1-5,TRBV6-1,-
CASRRSGNTIYF,TRBJ1-3,TRBV3-1/TRBV3-2,-
CASSYKGVGLGNTIYF,TRBJ1-3,TRBV6-5,-
CASSRAGTEFSNQPQHF,TRBJ1-5,TRBV28,-
CASSDDRGAYEQYF,TRBJ2-7,TRBV10-2,-
CASTESLGQDYGYTF,TRBJ1-2,TRBV6-5,-
CASREGVFNEKLFF,TRBJ1-4,TRBV2,-
CASSLDTGNTIYF,TRBJ1-3,TRBV7-9,-
CASSPGHSNTEAFF,TRBJ1-1,TRBV11-3,-
CASSQEGGAGVNIQYF,TRBJ2-4,TRBV4-2,-
CASSPPGAGGSTDTQYF,TRBJ2-3,TRBV28,-
CASSEGWTYGYTF,TRBJ1-2,TRBV6-1,-
CASRFFGVGGNTEAFF,TRBJ1-1,TRBV5-1,-
CASSGSSGANVLTF,TRBJ2-6,TRBV6-4,-
CASSSTFGAFF,TRBJ1-1,TRBV19,-
CASGSGQAGVGELFF,TRBJ2-2,TRBV12-5,-
CASRNNPNTGELFF,TRBJ2-2,TRBV19,-
CASSPWRGPNEKLFF,TRBJ1-4,TRBV7-9,-
CATGRDRGPEQYF,TRBJ2-7,TRBV15,-
CASSLFQETQYF,TRBJ2-5,TRBV18,-
CASSVGQNQPQHF,TRBJ1-5,TRBV9,few
CASSLHSTYEQYF,TRBJ2-7,TRBV12-3/TRBV12-4,-
CASSSGTTYTEAFF,TRBJ1-1,TRBV2,-
CASSLTGREETQYF,TRBJ2-5,TRBV5-4,-
CASSEVAGGRQTQYF,TRBJ2-5,TRBV2,-
CASSRDRVSTEAFF,TRBJ1-1,TRBV6-4,-
CASSLTGGRNEQYF,TRBJ2-7,TRBV5-4,-
CASSQDSIHEQYF,TRBJ2-7,TRBV14,-
CASSARQGGNYGYTF,TRBJ1-2,TRBV11-1,few